The following is a T cell receptor beta chain sequence with its context. Seattle patients were enrolled during active infection and followed longitudinally. These data are taken from a study of blood T cell repertoires in COVID-19. The overall study: Sites in the United States, Italy and Spain provided acute and convalescent COVID-19 samples. The analysed material was cDNA or gDNA that came from T cells, B-cell-depleted T cells, or PBMCs.

Germline CDR1 is MNHEY and CDR2 is SVGAGI. CDR3 length: 15 residues. Deletions cut 5 bases from V and 5 bases from J, with 13 bases between. The method was immunoSEQ multiplex PCR; TCRdb's version includes in-frame clones alone and lacks a portion of them. The sample consists of roughly 90,000 clones, about 89% of them appearing once. Input material: peripheral blood. The J gene is TRBJ1-6, the V gene TRBV6-5; no clear D gene. The receptor was derived from a man aged 45-65 years with COVID-19, enrolled during active disease. The CDR3 DNA reads TGTGCCAGCAGTCGAGAGGGAGCTCATAATTCACCCCTCCACTTT. Translated: CASSREGAHNSPLHF.